The rows below give T cell receptor beta chains drawn from one sample of a study of PD-1 blockade in classical Hodgkin lymphoma. Method: immunoSEQ multiplex PCR; TCRdb's copy keeps in-frame clones and lacks some. The table has 9,000 to 13,000 clones, just under 85% seen once. The sample consisted of peripheral blood mononuclear cells (PBMCs), taken before the second cycle of nivolumab. The receptors here all came from a human donor with classical Hodgkin lymphoma. Both conserved end residues are part of each CDR3. A D gene is named only where the DNA matches it firmly. Only part of the rows carry a size: once, few, many, or a class if the clone is expanded.

V gene: TRBV20-1; clone size: NA; D gene: NA; J gene: TRBJ2-7; CDR3 DNA: TGCAGTGCGGGGGGTTTCTACGAGCAGTACTTC; CDR3 protein: CSAGGFYEQYF
V gene: TRBV7-3; clone size: NA; D gene: NA; J gene: TRBJ2-2; CDR3 DNA: TGTGCCAGCAGCTTCCAACACACTGTTAACACCGGGGAGCTGTTTTTT; CDR3 protein: CASSFQHTVNTGELFF
V gene: TRBV4-1; clone size: NA; D gene: NA; J gene: TRBJ1-6; CDR3 DNA: TGCGCCAGCAGCCAAGGGGCAGGCTCCTATAATTCACCCCTCCACTTT; CDR3 protein: CASSQGAGSYNSPLHF
V gene: TRBV5-4; clone size: few; D gene: TRBD2; J gene: TRBJ2-7; CDR3 DNA: TGTGCCAGCAGCACCCCGGGACTAGCGGGCGCGGGCTCCTACGAGCAGTACTTC; CDR3 protein: CASSTPGLAGAGSYEQYF
V gene: TRBV7-8; clone size: NA; D gene: NA; J gene: TRBJ1-5; CDR3 DNA: TGTGCCAGCACGCTAGGGGGATCCGACAATCAACCCCAGCATTTT; CDR3 protein: CASTLGGSDNQPQHF
V gene: TRBV19; clone size: NA; D gene: TRBD1; J gene: TRBJ2-1; CDR3 DNA: TGTGCCAGTAGTATCGGGACAGGATTCTACAATGAGCAGTTCTTC; CDR3 protein: CASSIGTGFYNEQFF
V gene: TRBV5-1; clone size: NA; D gene: NA; J gene: TRBJ2-7; CDR3 DNA: TGCGCCAGCAGCCGTATGGCCGAACCAAGCGCTGTACCGGGGAACGAGCAGTACTTC; CDR3 protein: CASSRMAEPSAVPGNEQYF
V gene: TRBV6-5; clone size: few; D gene: NA; J gene: TRBJ2-7; CDR3 DNA: TGTGCCAGCAGAAAAGGGTCAGGTCGCCTCTACGAGCAGTACTTC; CDR3 protein: CASRKGSGRLYEQYF
V gene: TRBV6-5; clone size: NA; D gene: NA; J gene: TRBJ2-7; CDR3 DNA: TGTGCCAGCAGCCGACAGGGAGGGTTCTACGAGCAGTACTTC; CDR3 protein: CASSRQGGFYEQYF
V gene: TRBV4-2; clone size: NA; D gene: TRBD2; J gene: TRBJ2-7; CDR3 DNA: TGTGCCAGCAGCACCCCGGGACTAGCGGGCGCGGGCTCCTACGAGCAGTACTTC; CDR3 protein: CASSTPGLAGAGSYEQYF
V gene: TRBV27; clone size: NA; D gene: NA; J gene: TRBJ2-7; CDR3 DNA: TGTGCCAGCAGTTATACGGTCTCCTACGAGCAGTACTTC; CDR3 protein: CASSYTVSYEQYF
V gene: TRBV5-1; clone size: NA; D gene: TRBD1; J gene: TRBJ1-4; CDR3 DNA: TGCGCCAGCAGCTTGGGACAGGGATATCCTAATGAAAAACTGTTTTTT; CDR3 protein: CASSLGQGYPNEKLFF
V gene: TRBV5-1; clone size: NA; D gene: NA; J gene: TRBJ2-1; CDR3 DNA: TGCGCCAGCAGCTTGGGGGGGAAAAACGTCAAAGAGCAGTTCTTC; CDR3 protein: CASSLGGKNVKEQFF
V gene: TRBV5-1; clone size: NA; D gene: NA; J gene: TRBJ2-3; CDR3 DNA: TGCGCCAGCAGCCCACGGGGGGCGGTCACAGATACGCAGTATTTT; CDR3 protein: CASSPRGAVTDTQYF
V gene: TRBV14; clone size: once; D gene: NA; J gene: TRBJ2-4; CDR3 DNA: TGTGCCAGCAGCCCTATCCGACAAACCATTCAGTACTTC; CDR3 protein: CASSPIRQTIQYF
V gene: TRBV27; clone size: NA; D gene: NA; J gene: TRBJ1-2; CDR3 DNA: TGTGCCAGCAGCCCAGGGGCACTCTTCTATGGCTACACCTTC; CDR3 protein: CASSPGALFYGYTF
V gene: TRBV19; clone size: NA; D gene: TRBD2; J gene: TRBJ2-7; CDR3 DNA: TGTGCCAGTAGCCTGGGGGGGAACTACGAGCAGTACTTC; CDR3 protein: CASSLGGNYEQYF
V gene: TRBV6-1; clone size: NA; D gene: TRBD1; J gene: TRBJ2-7; CDR3 DNA: TGTGCCAGCAGTGAATCGGGGACAGGGAGTGACGAGCAGTACTTC; CDR3 protein: CASSESGTGSDEQYF
V gene: TRBV2; clone size: NA; D gene: TRBD2; J gene: TRBJ2-2; CDR3 DNA: TGTGCCAGCAGGAGGACTAGCGGGAGAAGGGACACCGGGGAGCTGTTTTTT; CDR3 protein: CASRRTSGRRDTGELFF
V gene: TRBV4-3; clone size: NA; D gene: NA; J gene: TRBJ2-3; CDR3 DNA: TGCGCCAGCAGCCAAGATATGTCTAGTTATTCAGATACGCAGTATTTT; CDR3 protein: CASSQDMSSYSDTQYF
V gene: TRBV4-3; clone size: NA; D gene: NA; J gene: TRBJ2-7; CDR3 DNA: TGCGCCAGCAGCCAAGAAACAGGACACTACGAGCAGTACTTC; CDR3 protein: CASSQETGHYEQYF
V gene: TRBV19; clone size: NA; D gene: NA; J gene: TRBJ1-2; CDR3 DNA: TGTGCCAGTAGCGCTGACAGTGGAGGATGGTTCTATGGCTACACCTTC; CDR3 protein: CASSADSGGWFYGYTF
V gene: TRBV7-9; clone size: NA; D gene: NA; J gene: TRBJ2-7; CDR3 DNA: TGTGCCAGCAGCCCTCCGGGACTTCTGAGAGACGAGCAGTACTTC; CDR3 protein: CASSPPGLLRDEQYF
V gene: TRBV27; clone size: NA; D gene: NA; J gene: TRBJ1-1; CDR3 DNA: TGTGCCAGTCAGTATGAAGGGGCCCTTCACACTGAAGCTTTCTTT; CDR3 protein: CASQYEGALHTEAFF
V gene: TRBV6-6; clone size: NA; D gene: NA; J gene: TRBJ2-5; CDR3 DNA: TGTGCCAGCAGTTACTTCGGACAGCTACAAGAGACCCAGTACTTC; CDR3 protein: CASSYFGQLQETQYF
V gene: TRBV4-1; clone size: once; D gene: TRBD2; J gene: TRBJ2-6; CDR3 DNA: TGCGCCAGCAGCCAGATCCCTAGCGGTACCTTCTCTGGGGCCAACGTCCTGACTTTC; CDR3 protein: CASSQIPSGTFSGANVLTF
V gene: TRBV25-1; clone size: NA; D gene: TRBD1; J gene: TRBJ1-2; CDR3 DNA: TGTGCCAGCAGTGGACAAACAGGGGGCCCTTTGGAAGGCTACACCTTC; CDR3 protein: CASSGQTGGPLEGYTF
V gene: TRBV19; clone size: NA; D gene: TRBD1; J gene: TRBJ1-2; CDR3 DNA: TGTGCCAGTAGCGCCGGGACAGGGAACTATGGCTACACCTTC; CDR3 protein: CASSAGTGNYGYTF
V gene: TRBV19; clone size: NA; D gene: NA; J gene: TRBJ2-1; CDR3 DNA: TGTGCCAGTAGTATAGCAGGGGCCTACAATGAGCAGTTCTTC; CDR3 protein: CASSIAGAYNEQFF
V gene: TRBV18; clone size: NA; D gene: TRBD1; J gene: TRBJ2-6; CDR3 DNA: TGTGCCAGCTCACCGGGGACAGGGTCTGGGGCCAACGTCCTGACTTTC; CDR3 protein: CASSPGTGSGANVLTF
V gene: TRBV7-7; clone size: NA; D gene: NA; J gene: TRBJ2-6; CDR3 DNA: TGTGCCAGCAGCGCCCATTTGCCACAAAGTCGGGCCAACGTCATGACTTTC; CDR3 protein: CASSAHLPQSRANVMTF
V gene: TRBV5-8; clone size: NA; D gene: TRBD1; J gene: TRBJ2-3; CDR3 DNA: TGTGCCAGCAGCACCGGACAGGGGAGCGCAGATACGCAGTATTTT; CDR3 protein: CASSTGQGSADTQYF
V gene: TRBV28; clone size: NA; D gene: NA; J gene: TRBJ2-7; CDR3 DNA: TGTGCCAGCAGTTTATGGGACAGCGTCGTAGCGCTCGAGCAGTACTTC; CDR3 protein: CASSLWDSVVALEQYF
V gene: TRBV9; clone size: NA; D gene: TRBD1; J gene: TRBJ1-5; CDR3 DNA: TGTGCCAGCAGCGCGGACAGGGGCAATCAGCCCCAGCATTTT; CDR3 protein: CASSADRGNQPQHF
V gene: TRBV5-6; clone size: NA; D gene: NA; J gene: TRBJ2-3; CDR3 DNA: TGTGCCAGCAGCCTGGGTTTGAGGGTCACAGATACGCAGTATTTT; CDR3 protein: CASSLGLRVTDTQYF
V gene: TRBV5-1; clone size: NA; D gene: TRBD1; J gene: TRBJ2-1; CDR3 DNA: TGCGCCAGCAGTATCGGACAGGGACACAATGAGCAGTTCTTC; CDR3 protein: CASSIGQGHNEQFF
V gene: TRBV19; clone size: NA; D gene: TRBD1; J gene: TRBJ1-2; CDR3 DNA: TGTGCCAGTAGTATAGTACGAGGGACAGGAAACTATGGCTACACCTTC; CDR3 protein: CASSIVRGTGNYGYTF
V gene: TRBV28; clone size: medium-sized; D gene: NA; J gene: TRBJ2-5; CDR3 DNA: TGTGCCAGCAGTCCCGAGTATCAGGAGACCCAGTACTTC; CDR3 protein: CASSPEYQETQYF
V gene: TRBV19; clone size: NA; D gene: NA; J gene: TRBJ1-5; CDR3 DNA: TGTGCCAGTAGTATGGGGGGGGATCAGCCCCAGCATTTT; CDR3 protein: CASSMGGDQPQHF
V gene: TRBV19; clone size: few; D gene: TRBD1; J gene: TRBJ2-5; CDR3 DNA: TGTGCCAGTAGTATGGTGACAGGGTACCAAGAGACCCAGTACTTC; CDR3 protein: CASSMVTGYQETQYF
V gene: TRBV28; clone size: NA; D gene: TRBD1; J gene: TRBJ2-5; CDR3 DNA: TGTGCCAGCAGTTCAAGACAGGGGAGTCAACAAGAGACCCAGTACTTC; CDR3 protein: CASSSRQGSQQETQYF
V gene: TRBV7-2; clone size: NA; D gene: NA; J gene: TRBJ1-6; CDR3 DNA: TGTGCCAGCAGCTCCGGGAGGATAATCGGGCCCCTCCACTTT; CDR3 protein: CASSSGRIIGPLHF
V gene: TRBV28; clone size: NA; D gene: NA; J gene: TRBJ2-3; CDR3 DNA: TGTGCCAGCAGCCCACCCCGCACAGATACGCAGTATTTT; CDR3 protein: CASSPPRTDTQYF
V gene: TRBV19; clone size: NA; D gene: NA; J gene: TRBJ2-3; CDR3 DNA: TGTGCCAGTAGTATAGAGGGGGTACGCACAGATACGCAGTATTTT; CDR3 protein: CASSIEGVRTDTQYF
V gene: TRBV4-3; clone size: NA; D gene: TRBD1; J gene: TRBJ2-1; CDR3 DNA: TGCGCCAGCAGCCAGGACGGGACAGGGTACAATGAGCAGTTCTTC; CDR3 protein: CASSQDGTGYNEQFF
V gene: TRBV30; clone size: NA; D gene: NA; J gene: TRBJ2-1; CDR3 DNA: TGTGCCTGGAGTGTATACCGGGAACGTAATGAGCAGTTCTTC; CDR3 protein: CAWSVYRERNEQFF
V gene: TRBV2; clone size: NA; D gene: NA; J gene: TRBJ1-6; CDR3 DNA: TGTGCCAGCAGTGACTGGGTTTTGGTCAATTCACCCCTCCACTTT; CDR3 protein: CASSDWVLVNSPLHF
V gene: TRBV7-3; clone size: once; D gene: NA; J gene: TRBJ2-2; CDR3 DNA: TGTGCCAGCAGCTTAGGCGGGGCGAACACCGGGGAGCTGTTTTTT; CDR3 protein: CASSLGGANTGELFF
V gene: TRBV7-9; clone size: NA; D gene: NA; J gene: TRBJ2-1; CDR3 DNA: TGTGCCAGCAGCCCCTTGGCGGGGTCGTACAATGAGCAGTTCTTC; CDR3 protein: CASSPLAGSYNEQFF
V gene: TRBV27; clone size: NA; D gene: NA; J gene: TRBJ1-2; CDR3 DNA: TGTGCCAGCAGTCTCTTGGCAGGCCGGCCCTATGGCTACACCTTC; CDR3 protein: CASSLLAGRPYGYTF
V gene: TRBV18; clone size: NA; D gene: TRBD1; J gene: TRBJ1-5; CDR3 DNA: TGTGCCAGCTCACCGTTAGGCGACAGGGATCAGCCCCAGCATTTT; CDR3 protein: CASSPLGDRDQPQHF
V gene: TRBV28; clone size: NA; D gene: NA; J gene: TRBJ2-7; CDR3 DNA: TGTGCCAGCAGTCGGACAGACGAGCAGTACTTC; CDR3 protein: CASSRTDEQYF
V gene: TRBV27; clone size: NA; D gene: NA; J gene: TRBJ2-7; CDR3 DNA: TGTGCCAGCAGTTACGACAGAACCTACGAGCAGTACTTC; CDR3 protein: CASSYDRTYEQYF
V gene: TRBV18; clone size: NA; D gene: TRBD1; J gene: TRBJ1-1; CDR3 DNA: TGTGCCAGCTCACCTACAGGGGTGTCAAACACTGAAGCTTTCTTT; CDR3 protein: CASSPTGVSNTEAFF
V gene: TRBV9; clone size: NA; D gene: TRBD1; J gene: TRBJ1-5; CDR3 DNA: TGTGCCAGCAGCGCCGGGGCAGGGGGTATCAATCAGCCCCAGCATTTT; CDR3 protein: CASSAGAGGINQPQHF
V gene: TRBV18; clone size: NA; D gene: NA; J gene: TRBJ2-5; CDR3 DNA: TGTGCCAGCTCACGAGGGTGGGGAGAGACCCAGTACTTC; CDR3 protein: CASSRGWGETQYF
V gene: TRBV28; clone size: NA; D gene: TRBD1; J gene: TRBJ2-7; CDR3 DNA: TGTGCCAGCAGTTACGATAAGGGACAGACATTCTCCTACGAGCAGTACTTC; CDR3 protein: CASSYDKGQTFSYEQYF
V gene: TRBV13; clone size: NA; D gene: NA; J gene: TRBJ1-1; CDR3 DNA: TGTGCCAGCAGCTCTACGGGACGGAGGTATTCTGAAGCTTTCTTT; CDR3 protein: CASSSTGRRYSEAFF